Listed below are T cell receptor beta chains from one sample, sequenced in a study of early stage breast cancer tumors. Libraries were prepared by immunoSEQ multiplex PCR; TCRdb keeps only in-frame clonotypes and omits some of them. Among roughly 30,000 clones, roughly 78% were seen once, and the ten largest hold 9.5% to 15%. The material sequenced was blood. These TCRs come from a person aged 60 to 70 with breast cancer. Both conserved end residues are part of each CDR3. The order of the fields is J gene, V gene, CDR3 protein.

j_call: TRBJ1-1
v_call: TRBV9
cdr3_aa: CASSVGPDSQNTEAFF

j_call: TRBJ1-2
v_call: TRBV18
cdr3_aa: CASSPTGTGNYGYTF

j_call: TRBJ2-1
v_call: TRBV5-1
cdr3_aa: CASRVSGASYNEQFF

j_call: TRBJ1-2
v_call: TRBV5-4
cdr3_aa: CASSFQAGYTF

j_call: TRBJ1-1
v_call: TRBV25-1
cdr3_aa: CASSELGTGLNTEAFF

j_call: TRBJ2-5
v_call: TRBV30
cdr3_aa: CAWADRGETQYF

j_call: TRBJ1-1
v_call: TRBV19
cdr3_aa: CASRRQGGTEAFF

j_call: TRBJ2-7
v_call: TRBV29-1
cdr3_aa: CSVEDRAYEQYF

j_call: TRBJ2-1
v_call: TRBV30
cdr3_aa: CAWKLAGGSYNEQFF

j_call: TRBJ2-7
v_call: TRBV5-1
cdr3_aa: CASRTSGSSSYEQYF

j_call: TRBJ1-2
v_call: TRBV28
cdr3_aa: CATLGNYGYTF

j_call: TRBJ2-2
v_call: TRBV27
cdr3_aa: CASSLRNIRGNTGELFF

j_call: TRBJ2-5
v_call: TRBV6-5
cdr3_aa: CASRLGQGQETQYF

j_call: TRBJ2-3
v_call: TRBV5-1
cdr3_aa: CASSFDSGTTTDTQYF

j_call: TRBJ2-2
v_call: TRBV7-2
cdr3_aa: CASSSLLTGELFF

j_call: TRBJ1-1
v_call: TRBV6-1
cdr3_aa: CASSEPGQGTNTEAFF

j_call: TRBJ1-5
v_call: TRBV7-2
cdr3_aa: CASSLGRGGGQPQHF

j_call: TRBJ2-1
v_call: TRBV6-4
cdr3_aa: CASSDHWAGEQFF

j_call: TRBJ2-1
v_call: TRBV6-4
cdr3_aa: CATGTSGRSNEQFF

j_call: TRBJ2-7
v_call: TRBV10-3
cdr3_aa: CAISDLKNSYEQYF

j_call: TRBJ2-3
v_call: TRBV11-2
cdr3_aa: CASSPRTSGTDTQYF

j_call: TRBJ2-1
v_call: TRBV11-3
cdr3_aa: CASSSFSGRAPRNEQFF

j_call: TRBJ1-1
v_call: TRBV19
cdr3_aa: CASSIWGGRATEAFF

j_call: TRBJ1-4
v_call: TRBV19
cdr3_aa: CASSPLPSAGSNEKLFF

j_call: TRBJ2-2
v_call: TRBV6-5
cdr3_aa: CASSYSTSGSTGELFF

j_call: TRBJ2-2
v_call: TRBV18
cdr3_aa: CASSPSAGELFF

j_call: TRBJ2-5
v_call: TRBV11-2
cdr3_aa: CASSLDSYGGANPQETQYF

j_call: TRBJ2-1
v_call: TRBV7-2
cdr3_aa: CASSLVLLAGAGNEQFF

j_call: TRBJ1-2
v_call: TRBV5-6
cdr3_aa: CASSLRGNPDYGYTF

j_call: TRBJ1-4
v_call: TRBV9
cdr3_aa: CASSGQTADEKLFF

j_call: TRBJ2-7
v_call: TRBV30
cdr3_aa: CAWSVTGNGEQYF

j_call: TRBJ2-2
v_call: TRBV9
cdr3_aa: CASSSRGSTRELFF

j_call: TRBJ1-1
v_call: TRBV10-3
cdr3_aa: CAINPGTGADTEAFF

j_call: TRBJ2-7
v_call: TRBV7-8
cdr3_aa: CASSFKYSSYEQYF

j_call: TRBJ2-7
v_call: TRBV7-9
cdr3_aa: CASSLGAAVRGEQYF

j_call: TRBJ2-1
v_call: TRBV7-2
cdr3_aa: CASSLVGQTYNEQFF

j_call: TRBJ2-7
v_call: TRBV7-2
cdr3_aa: CASRDISYEQYF

j_call: TRBJ2-2
v_call: TRBV5-5
cdr3_aa: CASSSLGGELFF

j_call: TRBJ2-4
v_call: TRBV6-5
cdr3_aa: CASRSGTGTGVIQYF

j_call: TRBJ2-7
v_call: TRBV5-4
cdr3_aa: CASSLEGGDYEQYF

j_call: TRBJ1-2
v_call: TRBV11-2
cdr3_aa: CASSPDTIHGYTF

j_call: TRBJ1-1
v_call: TRBV7-9
cdr3_aa: CASSFISTAAFF

j_call: TRBJ2-2
v_call: TRBV7-2
cdr3_aa: CASSLVLGARTGELFF

j_call: TRBJ1-2
v_call: TRBV11-2
cdr3_aa: CASSPDWTVGYTF

j_call: TRBJ1-4
v_call: TRBV30
cdr3_aa: CAWNINEKLFF

j_call: TRBJ2-3
v_call: TRBV5-1
cdr3_aa: CASSSRTSGSGDTQYF

j_call: TRBJ1-2
v_call: TRBV6-5
cdr3_aa: CASSYSAPKGYTF

j_call: TRBJ2-3
v_call: TRBV28
cdr3_aa: CASKDWGGPTDTQYF

j_call: TRBJ2-7
v_call: TRBV4-1
cdr3_aa: CASSQGNLLAGSSYEQYF

j_call: TRBJ2-7
v_call: TRBV30
cdr3_aa: CAWSVFRDEQYF

j_call: TRBJ2-1
v_call: TRBV30
cdr3_aa: CASGLDGSEQFF